The clone carrying this T cell receptor beta chain was counted once. Trimming cost V 3 bases and J 0 bases, with 5 bases left between them. Germline V gene data show CDR1 as MRHNA and CDR2 as SNTAGT. The CDR3 is made up of 13 amino acids. The data belong to a study of shared clonotypes between healthy human individuals. Sequencing was performed with immunoSEQ multiplex PCR; in TCRdb, only in-frame clones are kept and a portion is missing. The sample gives fewer than 3 million clones, approximately 90% of which show up once; around 0.4% is in the top ten. The source is a man aged 18-30 years in good health. Some clones in this sample may be carry-over from other donors' samples. The sequenced sample was naive CD4+ T cells from PBMCs. Subset: CD45RA+ positively selected. This chain uses TRBV6-4 with TRBJ1-1; D call uncertain. The CDR3 loop is CASSEKVNTEAFF. CDR3 coding DNA: TGTGCCAGCAGTGAGAAAGTGAACACTGAAGCTTTCTTT.